The source of this TCR beta chain is a study of T cells in narcolepsy. Germline values: CDR1 SEHNR, CDR2 FQNEAQ (reference sequence). Trimming cost V 1 base and J 4 bases, with 11 bases left between them. This CDR3 is built from 15 residues. Measured with immunoSEQ multiplex PCR; TCRdb has only the in-frame clones, and not every one. Here the sample spans about 29,000 clones, about 89% being singletons. This clone showed up just a few times. Other DNA sequences in this sample translate to the same CDR3. The V and J genes are TRBV7-9 and TRBJ1-3; the D is unclear. The TCR was taken from a human donor in good health. Sequencing was performed on memory (CD45RA-) CD4+ T cells from blood. The CDR3 protein is CASSLVTGFGNTIYF. Here the CDR3 DNA reads TGTGCCAGCAGCTTAGTTACGGGCTTCGGAAACACCATATATTTT.